This paragraph covers one T cell receptor (beta chain) sequence. This entry comes from a study of T cell changes during pregnancy in multiple sclerosis. The protocol was immunoSEQ multiplex PCR, while the TCRdb copy is restricted to in-frame clones and leaves out a portion. The sample has 60,000 to 65,000 clones, roughly 88% seen once. Trimming removed 8 bases from V and 4 bases from J, with 14 bases in between. The CDR3 is 13 amino acids. Germline values: CDR1 MNHEY, CDR2 SMNVEV (reference sequence). This receptor was identified in a female donor in good health, enrolled as a control in a pregnancy study. This rearrangement joins TRBV27 to TRBJ1-2, with D possibly matching TRBD1 (6 bases). Here the sequenced sample was peripheral blood, taken in the second trimester of pregnancy. CDR3 residues: CASRGGAGYGYTF. DNA of the CDR3: TGTGCCAGCCGCGGGGGGGCCGGCTATGGCTACACCTTC.